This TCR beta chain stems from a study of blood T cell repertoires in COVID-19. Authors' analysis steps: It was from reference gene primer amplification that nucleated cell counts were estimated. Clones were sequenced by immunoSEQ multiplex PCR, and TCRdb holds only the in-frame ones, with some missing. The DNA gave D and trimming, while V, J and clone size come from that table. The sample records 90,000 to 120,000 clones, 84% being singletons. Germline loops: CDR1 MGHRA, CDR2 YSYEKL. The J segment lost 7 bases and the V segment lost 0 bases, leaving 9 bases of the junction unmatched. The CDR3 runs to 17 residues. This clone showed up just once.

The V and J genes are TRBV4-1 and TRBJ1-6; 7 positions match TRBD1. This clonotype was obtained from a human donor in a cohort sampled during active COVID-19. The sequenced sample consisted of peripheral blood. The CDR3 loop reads CASSQDAPTGWNSPLHF. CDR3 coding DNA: TGCGCCAGCAGCCAAGATGCTCCGACAGGGTGGAATTCACCCCTCCACTTT.